The clone carrying this T cell receptor (beta chain) showed up just once. In the authors' workflow: The authors estimated nucleated cell counts from reference gene primer amplification. The assay was immunoSEQ multiplex PCR, and TCRdb's table has in-frame clones only and misses some. V and J calls plus clone size are reproduced from that table; the DNA served to infer D and trimming. Of around 30,000 clones in the sample, 80% to 90% were seen once. The record originates from a study of blood T cell repertoires in COVID-19. The wider study: Material from acute and convalescent COVID-19 was sourced from the United States, Italy and Spain.

Germline V CDR1 and CDR2: LNHDA, SQIVND (reference sequence). V was pared by 4 bases and J by 2 bases, with 1 base of the junction left unmatched. The CDR3 is 13 amino acids. The sample taken for sequencing was peripheral blood. This receptor was obtained from a woman older than 75 with active or convalescent COVID-19. V usage is TRBV19 and J usage is TRBJ2-5; 7 bases align to TRBD2. The CDR3 DNA reads TGTGCCAGTAGTAGGCGGGGGCAAGAGACCCAGTACTTC. This gives the protein CASSRRGQETQYF.